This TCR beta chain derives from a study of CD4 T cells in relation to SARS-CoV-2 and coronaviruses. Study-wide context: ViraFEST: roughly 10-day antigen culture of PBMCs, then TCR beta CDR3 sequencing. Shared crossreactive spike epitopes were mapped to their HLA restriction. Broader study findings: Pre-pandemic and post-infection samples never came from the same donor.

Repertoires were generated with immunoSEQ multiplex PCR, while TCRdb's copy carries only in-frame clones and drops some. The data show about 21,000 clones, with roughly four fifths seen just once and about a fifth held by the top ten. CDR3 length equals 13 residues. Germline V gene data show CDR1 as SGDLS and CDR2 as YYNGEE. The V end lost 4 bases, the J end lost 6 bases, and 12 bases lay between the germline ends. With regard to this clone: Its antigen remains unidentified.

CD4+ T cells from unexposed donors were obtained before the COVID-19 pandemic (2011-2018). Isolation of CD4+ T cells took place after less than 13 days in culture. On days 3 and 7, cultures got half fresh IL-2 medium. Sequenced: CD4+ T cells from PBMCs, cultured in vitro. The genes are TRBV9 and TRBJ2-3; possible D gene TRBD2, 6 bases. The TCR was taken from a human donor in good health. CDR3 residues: CASSMEGGDTQYF. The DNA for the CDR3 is TGTGCCAGCAGCATGGAGGGCGGGGATACGCAGTATTTT. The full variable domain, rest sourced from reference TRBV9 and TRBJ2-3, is DSGVTQTPKHLITATGQRVTLRCSPRSGDLSVYWYQQSLDQGLQFLIQYYNGEERAKGNILERFSAQQFPDLHSELNLSSLELGDSALYFCASSMEGGDTQYFGPGTRLTVL.